A single sample is the source of the 29 T cell receptor beta chains below, sequenced in a study of cytomegalovirus exposure and HLA in healthy donors. Profiling relied on immunoSEQ multiplex PCR, and the TCRdb table lists in-frame clones only, not all of them. The profile shows 110,000 or so clones, over 75% of them singletons. The sample consisted of PBMCs. The receptors were sampled from a woman between 25 and 40 years old in good health and CMV-seronegative.

The rearrangement joins TRBV7-8 to TRBJ2-7, with a weak D call TRBD2 (5 bases). Germline V gene sequence: CDR1 SGHVS, CDR2 FQNEAQ. The CDR3 is 15 residues long. V shed 11 bases and J shed 7 bases, with 27 bases lying between them. The CDR3 sequence is CASEGQSLTLGEQYF. DNA for the CDR3: TGTGCCTCCGAGGGCCAGAGCCTTACTTTGGGGGAGCAGTACTTC. Full variable domain (rest looked up from reference TRBV7-8 and TRBJ2-7): GAGVSQSPRYKVAKRGQDVALRCDPISGHVSLFWYQQALGQGPEFLTYFQNEAQLDKSGLPSDRFFAERPEGSVSTLKIQRTQQEDSAVYLCASEGQSLTLGEQYFGPGTRLTVT.

The rearrangement links TRBV19 to TRBJ1-2; 7 nucleotides match TRBD1. The CDR3 extends over 15 amino acids. The germline V gene has CDR1 LNHDA and CDR2 SQIVND (reference sequence). Trimming at V came to 0 bases and at J to 7 bases, leaving 8 bases not matched to a gene. The DNA of the CDR3 is TGTGCCAGTAGTATAGATTCGAAGGGGGCAGTTGGCTACACCTTC. Protein product: CASSIDSKGAVGYTF.

The rearrangement joins TRBV7-9 to TRBJ2-1; 9 bases match TRBD2. V dropped 3 bases and J dropped 7; count of bases not matched to a gene: 7. This CDR3 spans 15 amino acids. The germline gives CDR1 SEHNR, CDR2 FQNEAQ (reference sequence). CDR3 sequence reads: CASSFLRGGSNEQFF. The DNA of the CDR3 is TGTGCCAGCAGCTTCTTGCGGGGGGGCTCGAATGAGCAGTTCTTC.

V gene TRBV7-9 combines with J gene TRBJ2-2; D remains ambiguous. The germline V gene has CDR1 SEHNR and CDR2 FQNEAQ (reference sequence). The CDR3 sequence is 14 residues long. V was trimmed by 5 bases and J by 1 base, leaving 8 bases between them. The CDR3, as DNA: TGTGCCAGCAGCCAGGCCCTGAACACCGGGGAGCTGTTTTTT. It codes for CASSQALNTGELFF.

With regard to this clone: The junction does not match germline at one end; this may be a read error. The chain is built from TRBV30 and TRBJ1-2; D not certain. The CDR3 length is 11 residues. From germline, CDR1 is GTSNPN and CDR2 SVGIG (reference sequence). CDR3 sequence (DNA): TGTGTCTGGAGTGTCGGGGATGGCTACACCTTC. Protein: CVWSVGDGYTF.

The rearrangement uses TRBV9 and TRBJ2-3; 11 bases map to TRBD2. CDR1 and CDR2 (germline): SGDLS, YYNGEE. The junction had 5 bases not matched to a gene; V was cut back by 0 bases and J by 2 bases. CDR3 length: 17 residues. The CDR3 region is CASSVGLAGGHTDTQYF. The CDR3 DNA follows: TGTGCCAGCAGCGTAGGGCTAGCGGGGGGTCACACAGATACGCAGTATTTT.

This clone was found once. The chain joins TRBV6-5 to TRBJ2-7; 10 bases map to TRBD2. Germline CDR1 MNHEY, CDR2 SVGAGI. The CDR3 runs 14 residues. Trimming cost V 2 bases and J 4 bases; bases outside gene matches: 2. The CDR3 nucleotides read TGTGCCAGCAGTTACCGGACTAGCGGTTACGAGCAGTACTTC. This codes for CASSYRTSGYEQYF.

This chain joins TRBV28 and TRBJ2-7; D unclear. The CDR3 has 11 residues. Trimming left V 3 bases short and J 9 bases short, with 9 bases between. Germline CDR1 and CDR2: MDHEN and SYDVKM. The CDR3 spells CASSFGSGQYF. CDR3 in DNA: TGTGCCAGCAGTTTCGGGTCCGGGCAGTACTTC. Filled out from reference TRBV28 and TRBJ2-7, the complete variable domain reads DVKVTQSSRYLVKRTGEKVFLECVQDMDHENMFWYRQDPGLGLRLIYFSYDVKMKEKGDIPEGYSVSREKKERFSLILESASTNQTSMYLCASSFGSGQYFGPGTRLTVT.

The chain is built from TRBV7-9 and TRBJ1-3, with a tentative D call TRBD1 (6 bases). The CDR3 totals 15 residues. Trimming took off 6 bases at V and 4 bases at J, with 16 bases between the two ends. Germline values: CDR1 SEHNR, CDR2 FQNEAQ (reference sequence). CDR3 coding DNA: TGTGCCAGCAGGCCAGGGGCCGAGGGAGGAAACACCATATATTTT. Translated: CASRPGAEGGNTIYF. Variable domain in full (rest from reference TRBV7-9 and TRBJ1-3): DTGVSQNPRHKITKRGQNVTFRCDPISEHNRLYWYRQTLGQGPEFLTYFQNEAQLEKSRLLSDRFSAERPKGSFSTLEIQRTEQGDSAMYLCASRPGAEGGNTIYFGEGSWLTVV.

The genes are TRBV29-1 and TRBJ1-4; maybe TRBD1 (5 bases). The V end was cut by 7 bases, the J end by 7 bases, with 19 bases between. Germline CDR1 is SQVTM and CDR2 is ANQGSEA. CDR3 size: 14 residues. CDR3 loop: CSALPGGDGEKLFF. In nucleotides, the CDR3 is TGCAGCGCCCTTCCGGGGGGGGATGGTGAAAAACTGTTTTTT.

This clone was picked up a small number of times. The chain carries TRBV5-1 and TRBJ1-2; no clear D gene. This CDR3 is built from 13 residues. The germline CDR1 and CDR2 sequences are SGHRS and YFSETQ. Trimming removed 0 bases from V and 4 bases from J, with 7 bases in between. DNA for the CDR3: TGCGCCAGCAGCTTGGCCGAGGGCTATGGCTACACCTTC. Its translation: CASSLAEGYGYTF.

The chain is built from TRBV6-1 and TRBJ1-1; possibly TRBD1 for D (5 bases). V was clipped by 8 bases and J by 4 bases, with 17 bases between them. Germline assignment: CDR1 MNHNS and CDR2 SASEGT. This CDR3 has 14 amino acids. CDR3 sequence reads: CASRPAGATTEAFF. Here the CDR3 DNA reads TGTGCCAGCCGCCCAGCTGGGGCCACCACTGAAGCTTTCTTT.

The chain couples TRBV12-5 to TRBJ1-5; D ambiguous. The CDR3 sequence is 13 residues long. V shed 8 bases and J shed 0 bases, with 8 bases lying between them. Per germline, CDR1 LGHNT and CDR2 FRNRAP. The CDR3 nucleotides are TGTGCTAGTAATGAGGTTAGCAATCAGCCCCAGCATTTT. Translation gives CASNEVSNQPQHF.

This chain uses TRBV14 with TRBJ2-1; D is perhaps TRBD1 (6 bases). The CDR3 contains 17 residues. Looked up from germline, CDR1 is SGHDN and CDR2 is FVKESK. V lost 5 bases and J 5 bases, leaving 22 bases between the germline ends. CDR3 amino acids: CASSTDRSWLNDNEQFF. CDR3 in DNA: TGTGCCAGCAGCACAGACAGGTCCTGGCTAAACGACAATGAGCAGTTCTTC.

This clone was recorded only once. The chain has TRBV5-5 and TRBJ2-2; D not certain. This CDR3 has 14 amino acids. Germline V gene lookup returns CDR1 SGHKS and CDR2 YYEKEE (reference sequence). V lost 0 bases, J lost 1 base, and 4 bases lay in between. The CDR3: CASSLALNTGELFF. In DNA form, the CDR3 reads TGTGCCAGCAGCTTGGCTCTGAACACCGGGGAGCTGTTTTTT.

V and J are TRBV7-6 and TRBJ2-5; D possibly corresponds to TRBD2 (5 bases). There are 16 residues in the CDR3. Per the germline V gene, CDR1 is SGHVS and CDR2 is FNYEAQ. V was pared by 1 base and J by 5 bases, with 17 bases between. The CDR3 loop is CASSLGMGTRPETQYF. Here the CDR3 DNA reads TGTGCCAGCAGCTTAGGGATGGGAACTAGACCGGAGACCCAGTACTTC.

This chain connects TRBV12-5 to TRBJ2-7; the match to TRBD2 covers 9 bases. The germline CDR1 and CDR2 sequences are LGHNT and FRNRAP. V lost 4 bases to trimming and J lost 6 bases; unmatched junction nucleotides: 7. This CDR3 region has 14 residues. The CDR3 coding sequence is TGTGCTAGTGGTTCGCCGGGACTAGCAACCGAGCAGTACTTC. It specifies CASGSPGLATEQYF.

This chain connects TRBV30 to TRBJ2-2; weak D call: TRBD1 (6 bases). V lost 0 bases and J lost 4, with 12 bases in between. The CDR3 consists of 15 residues. CDR1 GTSNPN and CDR2 SVGIG come from the germline V gene (reference sequence). The CDR3 region is CAWSVLGAGTGELFF. CDR3 sequence (DNA): TGTGCCTGGAGTGTACTGGGGGCTGGCACCGGGGAGCTGTTTTTT.

V usage is TRBV7-9 and J usage is TRBJ1-1; D gene ambiguous. Trimming removed 1 base at V and 3 bases at J, with 9 bases between. The CDR3 is 14 amino acids. The germline V gene has CDR1 SEHNR and CDR2 FQNEAQ (reference sequence). The CDR3 bases are TGTGCCAGCAGCTTAGTGTCTACGGACACTGAAGCTTTCTTT. Its translation is CASSLVSTDTEAFF.

The CDR3 DNA sequence: TGTGCCTGGAGCAGCGGAGGGTATGGCTACACCTTC. Protein product: CAWSSGGYGYTF. The chain links TRBV30 to TRBJ1-2; D not resolved. Trimming removed 3 bases at V and 5 bases at J, with 10 bases between. The CDR3 has 12 amino acids. Germline V CDR1 and CDR2: GTSNPN, SVGIG (reference sequence).

The chain has TRBV4-1 and TRBJ2-3; 7 bases fit TRBD2. CDR3 size: 15 residues. Germline V gene lookup returns CDR1 MGHRA and CDR2 YSYEKL. The ends lost 1 base at V and 2 bases at J; junction bases unmatched: 3. The CDR3 DNA sequence: TGCGCCAGCAGCCAAGGGGGGGGGTACACAGATACGCAGTATTTT. Protein: CASSQGGGYTDTQYF.

Details on this clone: The sample contains more than one DNA sequence encoding this CDR3. The chain links TRBV27 to TRBJ2-2; 13 bases are shared with TRBD2. V was clipped by 6 bases and J by 4 bases; unmatched bases: 11. Looked up from germline, CDR1 is MNHEY and CDR2 is SMNVEV (reference sequence). This CDR3 is 18 amino acids long. Here the CDR3 reads CASRPGLAGPLVTGELFF. CDR3 coding DNA: TGTGCCAGCAGACCGGGACTAGCGGGGCCCTTGGTCACCGGGGAGCTGTTTTTT.

The V call is TRBV29-1, the J call TRBJ1-3; TRBD1 matches 7 bases. The CDR3 extends over 14 amino acids. CDR1 is SQVTM and CDR2 is ANQGSEA in the germline V gene. With 7 bases clipped from V and 0 bases from J, the junction kept 6 bases outside the gene matches. For the CDR3, the DNA is TGCAGCGGTCGGGACAGCGACTCTGGAAACACCATATATTTT. Its translation: CSGRDSDSGNTIYF.

The V gene is TRBV5-6, the J gene TRBJ2-7, with TRBD1 matching over 8 bases. After removal of 1 base from V and 6 bases from J, the junction contained 0 bases not matched to a gene. Looked up from germline, CDR1 is SGHDT and CDR2 is YYEEEE. CDR3 size: 12 residues. CDR3 nucleotides: TGTGCCAGCAGCTTGACAGGGGGCGAGCAGTACTTC. This translates into CASSLTGGEQYF.

The rearrangement uses TRBV13 and TRBJ2-5, with TRBD1 as a possible D gene (6 bases). The CDR3 loop spans 12 amino acids. Germline loops: CDR1 PRHDT, CDR2 FYEKMQ (reference sequence). V dropped 5 bases and J dropped 4 bases, with 8 bases sitting between them. CDR3 loop: CASSQGPETQYF. CDR3 DNA: TGTGCCAGCAGCCAGGGGCCAGAGACCCAGTACTTC.

The J gene is TRBJ2-7, the V gene TRBV7-2; 8 positions match TRBD2. With 1 base clipped from V and 2 bases from J, the junction kept 7 bases outside the gene matches. The CDR3 runs to 16 residues. Germline values: CDR1 SGHTA, CDR2 FQGNSA. The CDR3 DNA sequence: TGTGCCAGCAGCTTAGGAGCGGCGGGGGGCACCTACGAGCAGTACTTC. This codes for CASSLGAAGGTYEQYF.

This chain uses TRBV18 with TRBJ1-5, with TRBD1 matching 12 bases. J lost 9 bases, V lost 4 bases, and 10 bases had no gene match. Germline assignment: CDR1 KGHSH and CDR2 LQKENI. The CDR3 loop spans 16 amino acids. The CDR3 loop is CASSLGQGAGFWPQHF. For the CDR3, the DNA is TGTGCCAGCTCACTGGGACAGGGGGCGGGATTCTGGCCCCAGCATTTT.

The CDR3 DNA sequence: TGTGCCAGCACCCCGGGATACTCTGGAAACACCATATATTTT. This gives the protein CASTPGYSGNTIYF. The rearrangement joins TRBV7-9 to TRBJ1-3; D remains unclear. V lost 7 bases and J 0 bases, leaving 10 bases between the germline ends. Germline CDR1 reads SEHNR; CDR2 reads FQNEAQ (reference sequence). The CDR3 runs 14 residues.

The chain has TRBV5-1 and TRBJ2-3; no clear D. The ends were cut back, 10 bases at V and 0 bases at J, with 12 bases in the middle. The CDR3 contains 13 residues. Per germline, CDR1 SGHRS and CDR2 YFSETQ. CDR3 in amino acids: CAGDSPSTDTQYF. The CDR3 bases are TGCGCCGGCGACTCGCCTAGCACAGATACGCAGTATTTT.